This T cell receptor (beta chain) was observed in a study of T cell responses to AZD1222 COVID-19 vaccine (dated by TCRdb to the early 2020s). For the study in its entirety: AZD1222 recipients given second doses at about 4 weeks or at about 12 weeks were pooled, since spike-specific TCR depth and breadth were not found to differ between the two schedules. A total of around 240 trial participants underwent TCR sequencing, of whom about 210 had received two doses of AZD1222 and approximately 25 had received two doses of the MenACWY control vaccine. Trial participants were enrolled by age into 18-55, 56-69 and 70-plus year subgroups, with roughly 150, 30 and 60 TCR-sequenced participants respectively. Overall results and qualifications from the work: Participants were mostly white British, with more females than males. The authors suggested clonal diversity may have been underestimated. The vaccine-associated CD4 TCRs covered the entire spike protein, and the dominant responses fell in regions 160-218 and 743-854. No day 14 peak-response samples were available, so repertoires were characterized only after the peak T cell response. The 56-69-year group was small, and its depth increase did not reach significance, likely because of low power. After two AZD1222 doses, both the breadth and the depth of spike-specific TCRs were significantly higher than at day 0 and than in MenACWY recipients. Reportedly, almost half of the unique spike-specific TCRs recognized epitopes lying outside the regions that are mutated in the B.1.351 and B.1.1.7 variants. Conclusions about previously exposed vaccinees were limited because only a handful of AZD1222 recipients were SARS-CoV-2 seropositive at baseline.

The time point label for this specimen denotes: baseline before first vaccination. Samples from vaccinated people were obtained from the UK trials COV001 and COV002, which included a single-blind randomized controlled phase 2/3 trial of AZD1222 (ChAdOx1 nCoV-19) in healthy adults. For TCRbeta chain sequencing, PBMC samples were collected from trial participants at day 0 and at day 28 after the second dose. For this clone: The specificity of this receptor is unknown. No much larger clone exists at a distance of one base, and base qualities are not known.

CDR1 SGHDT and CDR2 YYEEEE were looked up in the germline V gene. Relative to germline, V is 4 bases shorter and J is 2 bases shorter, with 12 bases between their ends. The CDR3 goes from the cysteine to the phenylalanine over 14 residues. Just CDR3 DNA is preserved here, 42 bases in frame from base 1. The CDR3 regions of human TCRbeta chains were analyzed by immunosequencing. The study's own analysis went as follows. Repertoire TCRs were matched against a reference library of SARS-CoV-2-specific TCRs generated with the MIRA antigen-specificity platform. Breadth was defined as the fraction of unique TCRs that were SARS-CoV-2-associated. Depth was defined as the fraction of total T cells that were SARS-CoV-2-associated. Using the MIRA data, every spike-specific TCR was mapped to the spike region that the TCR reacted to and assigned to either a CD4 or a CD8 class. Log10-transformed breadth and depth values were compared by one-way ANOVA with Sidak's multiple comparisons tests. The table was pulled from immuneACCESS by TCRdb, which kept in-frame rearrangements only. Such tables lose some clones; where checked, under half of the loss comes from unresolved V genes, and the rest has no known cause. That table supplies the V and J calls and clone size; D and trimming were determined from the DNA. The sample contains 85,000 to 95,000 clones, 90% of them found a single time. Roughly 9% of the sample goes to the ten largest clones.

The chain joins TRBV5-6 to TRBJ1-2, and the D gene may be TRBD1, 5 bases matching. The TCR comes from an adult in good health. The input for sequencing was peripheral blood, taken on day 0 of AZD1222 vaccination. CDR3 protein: CASSPGRGNYGYTF. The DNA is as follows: TGTGCCAGCAGCCCGGGACGGGGAAACTATGGCTACACCTTC.